The T cell receptor (beta chain) described here comes from a study of T cells in localized non-small cell lung cancer. Whole-study results and caveats: Because researchers sequenced only one region of the tumor, heterogeneity is still possible.

TCRdb's table, derived via immunoSEQ multiplex PCR, lists solely in-frame clones and lacks some. The data contain about 72,000 clones, approximately 84% of them seen just once; the ten biggest clones take up roughly 12%. This CDR3 contains 13 residues. V was cut by 7 bases and J by 3 bases, with 12 bases left in between. The germline V gene encodes CDR1 SEHNR and CDR2 FQNEAQ (reference sequence). On this clone: The antigen is not known.

The receptor was isolated from a female donor of 60 years or more with stage I lung adenocarcinoma. The rearrangement joins TRBV7-9 to TRBJ1-1, with D possibly matching TRBD1 (5 bases). This material consisted of peripheral blood, taken before any cancer treatment. The CDR3 nucleotides are TGTGCCAGCAACAGGCAGTCTTACACTGAAGCTTTCTTT. Residues: CASNRQSYTEAFF.